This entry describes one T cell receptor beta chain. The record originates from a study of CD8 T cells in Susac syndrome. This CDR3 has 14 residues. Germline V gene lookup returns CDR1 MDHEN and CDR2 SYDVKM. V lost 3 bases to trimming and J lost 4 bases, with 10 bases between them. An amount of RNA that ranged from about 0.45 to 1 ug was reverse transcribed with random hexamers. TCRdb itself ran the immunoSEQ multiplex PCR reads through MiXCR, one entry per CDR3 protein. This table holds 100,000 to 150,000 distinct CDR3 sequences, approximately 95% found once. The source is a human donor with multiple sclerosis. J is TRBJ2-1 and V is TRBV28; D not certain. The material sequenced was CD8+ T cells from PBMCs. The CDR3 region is CASSLRSGYNEQFF. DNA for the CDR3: TGTGCCAGCAGTTTGCGGTCCGGATACAATGAGCAGTTCTTC.